The sample holds one count of the clone carrying this TCR beta chain. In the same sample, other DNA sequences code for this CDR3. Per germline, CDR1 SQVTM and CDR2 ANQGSEA. The CDR3 totals 11 residues. V lost 6 bases to trimming and J lost 4 bases, with 10 bases between them. Clones were sequenced by immunoSEQ multiplex PCR, and TCRdb holds only the in-frame ones, with some missing. The sample shows 67,000 or so clones, approximately 92% of them seen only once. These data belong to a study of T cell changes during pregnancy in multiple sclerosis. The sequencing used CD8+ T cells from peripheral blood mononuclear cells, collected in the third trimester of pregnancy. The rearrangement uses TRBV29-1 and TRBJ2-7; perhaps TRBD2 as D (7 bases). The sequence was obtained from a female donor in good health, enrolled as a control in a pregnancy study. CDR3 bases: TGCAGCGTCGGGGGGACATACGAGCAGTACTTC. Encoded protein: CSVGGTYEQYF.